This paragraph reports one TCR beta chain. In this sample, this clonotype turned up many times. The specificity of this receptor is unknown. The record has no base qualities; no much larger clone is one base away. This specimen comes from a study of early T cells in non-severe SARS-CoV-2 infection (dated by TCRdb to the early 2020s). In the study overall: Because TCR sequencing relied on bulk RNA taken from unsorted whole blood, pairing of alpha and beta chains was not possible. The investigation overall reported the following: VDJdb matching was skewed toward anti-spike CD8 responses and likely underestimated virus-specific expansions by missing private and CD4 specificities.

The trim is 6 bases for V and 7 bases for J, with a gap of 7 bases between the germline ends. Reading from cysteine to phenylalanine, the CDR3 counts 12 amino acids. Just the 36-base CDR3 DNA is kept, in frame starting at base 1. CDR1 and CDR2, per the germline V gene, are SNHLY and FYNNEI. The protocol used for the library was 5' RACE. Sequencing was performed on a NextSeq 500. The TCR library protocol attached unique molecular identifiers to individual cDNA molecules to correct for sequencing error and PCR bias. TCR alpha and beta chains were both sequenced, and the abundances of alpha and beta sequences in each sample were closely correlated with each other. Concerning the study's data processing: Decombinator V4 was used to annotate TCR sequences for V gene, J gene and CDR3. Expanded TCRs were defined as changing significantly between any two time points under a Poisson model with p below 0.0001. TCR abundances were normalised to the total number of TCRs sequenced in each sample and reported as counts per million. TRAV1-2 paired with TRAJ12, TRAJ20 or TRAJ33 defined MAIT TCRs, while TRAV10 paired with TRAJ18 defined iNKT TCRs. VDJdb, accessed on 1 November 2021, was searched for TCRs annotated for CMV, EBV and SARS-CoV-2, and TCRs annotated for more than one antigen were excluded. TCRdb reworked the public reads: Q25 trimming with fastp, MiXCR clone assembly, productive beta chains retained. Each CDR3 protein appears once, grouped with its most common genes and DNA. TCRdb assigned the V and J calls; the authors' analysis was not used. The sample table contains about 50,000 distinct CDR3 sequences; only one count was recorded for 9.5% to 11% of them. Of the sample, roughly an eighth is held by the ten largest clones.

This was a case-control study nested in a cohort of healthcare workers in London, UK, who had nasopharyngeal swab PCR tests and blood samples taken every week. Between 23 and 31 March 2020, the week of the UK lockdown, healthcare workers were enrolled and then followed up weekly for as long as 16 weeks. Sequencing input: whole blood. This sequence originates from an adult who was a healthcare worker with PCR-confirmed SARS-CoV-2 infection or an uninfected control (not recorded which). The chain is assembled from TRBV2 and TRBJ1-6; the D gene is not confidently resolved. The CDR3 corresponds to CASSNRNSPLHF. The nucleotide sequence reads TGTGCCAGCAGCAACAGAAATTCACCCCTCCACTTT.